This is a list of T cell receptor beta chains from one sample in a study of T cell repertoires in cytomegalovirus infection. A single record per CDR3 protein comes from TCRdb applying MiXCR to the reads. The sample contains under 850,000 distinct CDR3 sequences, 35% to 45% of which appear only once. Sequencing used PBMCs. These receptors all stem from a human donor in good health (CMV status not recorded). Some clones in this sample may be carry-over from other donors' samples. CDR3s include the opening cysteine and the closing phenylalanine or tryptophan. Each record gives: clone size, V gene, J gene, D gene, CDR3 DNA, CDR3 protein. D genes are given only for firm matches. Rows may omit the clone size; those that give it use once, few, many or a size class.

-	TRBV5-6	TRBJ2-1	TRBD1	TGTGCCAGCAGCTGGGACAGCTCGGCCAATGAGCAGTTCTTC	CASSWDSSANEQFF
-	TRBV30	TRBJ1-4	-	TGTGCCTGGAGTGTCCGGGCAGGGACTAATGAAAAACTGTTTTTT	CAWSVRAGTNEKLFF
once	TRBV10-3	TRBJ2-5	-	TGTGCCATCGGTTTGGGGTACCAAGATACCCAGGACTTC	CAIGLGYQDTQDF
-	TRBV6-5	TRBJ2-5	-	TGTGCCAGCAGTTACTCGACTCCCGTAGAGACCCAGTACTTC	CASSYSTPVETQYF
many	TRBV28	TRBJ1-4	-	TGTGCCAGCAGGATACAGGGTCAGGGTGAAAAACTGTTTTTT	CASRIQGQGEKLFF
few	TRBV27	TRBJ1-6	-	TGTGCCAGCAGTTTCAAGAGGGATTCACCCCTCCACTTT	CASSFKRDSPLHF
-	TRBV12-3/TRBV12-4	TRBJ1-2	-	TGTGCCAGCAGTTTTACTCCCGTCTATGGCTACACCTTC	CASSFTPVYGYTF
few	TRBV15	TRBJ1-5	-	TGTGCCACCAGCACCAAGGGCCTCCAGGAGCCCCAGCATTTT	CATSTKGLQEPQHF
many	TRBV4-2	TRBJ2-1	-	TGTGCCAGCAGCCCCGCTCCGGGACTTGAGGACTACAATGAGCAGTTCTTC	CASSPAPGLEDYNEQFF
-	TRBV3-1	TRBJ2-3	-	TGTGCCTGCAGCTTTAGCGGCACAGATACGCAGTATTTT	CACSFSGTDTQYF
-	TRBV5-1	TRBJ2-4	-	TGCGCCAGCAGCCGCTCGGAGGCGCAAACCAAAAACATTCAGTACTTC	CASSRSEAQTKNIQYF
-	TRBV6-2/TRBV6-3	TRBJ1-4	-	TGTGCCAGCAGCTCCTGGCGTTCGCGATACCTGAATGAAAAACTGTTTTTT	CASSSWRSRYLNEKLFF